These 9 T cell receptor beta chains came from one sample sequenced in a study of T cells in localized non-small cell lung cancer. Some clones are missing from TCRdb's copy, which holds only in-frame ones; the method was immunoSEQ multiplex PCR. Altogether about 47,000 clones are present, approximately 86% being singletons, with the ten largest covering 2% to 3%. The specimen was PBMCs, collected before any cancer treatment. Receptors originate from a man aged 40-75 years with stage II lung adenocarcinoma.

The chain carries TRBV7-9 and TRBJ2-3, with D unclear. This CDR3 comprises 16 residues. Germline V lookup: CDR1 SEHNR, CDR2 FQNEAQ (reference sequence). V was clipped by 5 bases and J by 0 bases, with 15 bases between them. CDR3 region: CASSPVEGASTDTQYF. Here the CDR3 DNA reads TGTGCCAGCAGCCCGGTAGAAGGTGCCAGCACAGATACGCAGTATTTT. The whole variable domain, filled in from reference TRBV7-9 and TRBJ2-3, reads DTGVSQNPRHKITKRGQNVTFRCDPISEHNRLYWYRQTLGQGPEFLTYFQNEAQLEKSRLLSDRFSAERPKGSFSTLEIQRTEQGDSAMYLCASSPVEGASTDTQYFGPGTRLTVL.

The chain has TRBV7-2 and TRBJ1-4; no clear D. The CDR3 has 13 amino acids. CDR1 and CDR2 from the germline V gene are SGHTA and FQGNSA. Trimming removed 5 bases at V and 8 bases at J, with 12 bases between. The CDR3 here is CASSLGLWEKLFF. The CDR3 region has the DNA TGTGCCAGCAGCCTTGGACTTTGGGAAAAACTGTTTTTT.

V gene TRBV4-3 combines with J gene TRBJ1-1; 8 bases match TRBD1. Germline V lookup: CDR1 LGHNA, CDR2 YSLEER. Unmatched junction bases numbered 10, after V lost 4 bases and J lost 3 bases. This CDR3 has 16 amino acids. CDR3 protein: CASSLTQGAWHTEAFF. CDR3 coding DNA: TGCGCCAGCAGCCTAACCCAGGGGGCCTGGCACACTGAAGCTTTCTTT.

The gene calls are TRBV10-2 and TRBJ2-2; possibly TRBD1 or TRBD2 for D (7 bases each). Trimming pared 3 bases from V and 5 bases from J, leaving 34 bases between. Germline CDR1 and CDR2: WSHSY and SAAADI. The CDR3 runs to 22 residues. As DNA, the CDR3 is TGCGCCAGCAGTGACCCCCGGACGCTATTTAAGGGGGCGGGGGTACGAACCGGGGAGCTGTTTTTT. Its translation: CASSDPRTLFKGAGVRTGELFF.

This clone was picked up one time. V usage is TRBV4-1 and J usage is TRBJ2-7; 9 bases map to TRBD1. This CDR3 has 17 residues. CDR1 and CDR2 from the germline V gene are MGHRA and YSYEKL. With 5 bases clipped from V and 5 bases from J, the junction kept 16 bases outside the gene matches. The CDR3 sequence is CASSKGVGQGIVDEQYF. Written as DNA, the CDR3 is TGCGCCAGCAGCAAAGGGGTTGGACAGGGGATCGTCGACGAGCAGTACTTC.

The chain combines TRBV6-1 with TRBJ1-1; D remains ambiguous. There are 15 residues in the CDR3. Germline-derived CDR1 and CDR2 are MNHNS and SASEGT. Trimming removed 2 bases at V and 2 bases at J, with 12 bases between. CDR3 loop: CASSERGPGNTEAFF. The CDR3 DNA is TGTGCCAGCAGTGAAAGAGGGCCGGGTAACACTGAAGCTTTCTTT.

The chain is built from TRBV4-2 and TRBJ2-5; TRBD1 or TRBD2 may be the D gene (5 bases each). This CDR3 has 15 residues. Per germline, CDR1 LGHNA and CDR2 YNFKEQ. V gave up 1 base and J gave up 3 bases, with 12 bases separating them. CDR3 sequence reads: CASSQGDRGEETQYF. The CDR3 DNA follows: TGTGCCAGCAGCCAAGGGGACCGCGGTGAAGAGACCCAGTACTTC.

The rearrangement uses TRBV5-1 and TRBJ1-2; D not resolved. The CDR3 has 14 amino acids. Germline CDR1 and CDR2: SGHRS and YFSETQ. V lost 4 bases to trimming and J lost 0 bases, with 10 bases between them. The CDR3, as DNA: TGCGCCAGCAGCGTGGACGGCGCTAACTATGGCTACACCTTC. This translates into CASSVDGANYGYTF.

The rearrangement joins TRBV7-9 to TRBJ1-2, with TRBD1 matching 7 bases. This CDR3 has 14 amino acids. V gave up 5 bases and J gave up 5 bases; unmatched junction bases: 8. CDR1 and CDR2 from the germline V gene are SEHNR and FQNEAQ (reference sequence). The CDR3 is CASSQRGTDYGYTF. In DNA form, the CDR3 reads TGTGCCAGCAGCCAACGCGGGACAGATTATGGCTACACCTTC.